The T cell receptor beta chain under discussion was sequenced for a study of PD-1 blockade in classical Hodgkin lymphoma (dated by TCRdb to the early 2020s). With regard to the full study: Nivolumab dosing was 3 mg/kg intravenously every 2 weeks, continuing until either disease progression or unacceptable toxicity. The study used TCR beta sequencing and CyTOF to define a peripheral blood immune signature of response to PD-1 blockade in classical Hodgkin lymphoma. Findings and caveats that apply to the study as a whole: The study covered only a single clinical trial cohort, and the causes of the repertoire differences, possibly disease activity or prior therapy, were still not defined. Newly diagnosed patients were reported to have lower baseline TCR diversity than healthy donors, and relapsed/refractory patients were reported to have lower baseline TCR diversity still. Baseline diversity similar to that of newly diagnosed patients was observed in trial patients achieving complete response, whereas significantly lower diversity was observed in partial responders and progressors. Patients starting nivolumab less than 1 year after ASCT had lower diversity and were excluded from later analyses to avoid confounding by immune reconstitution. A significant rise by C4D1 was seen in CD4+ but not CD8+ TCR diversity (p=0.0027 vs p=0.16), with the rise being most apparent in complete responders (p=0.02).

Spanning cysteine to phenylalanine, the CDR3 consists of 13 amino acids. CDR3 DNA is the only sequence kept; it has 39 bases, read in frame from the first base. According to the germline V gene, CDR1 reads SGHTS and CDR2 reads YDEGEE. Cut back by 4 bases and 0 bases, the V and J ends lie 8 bases apart. In the case of this clone: The specificity of this receptor is unknown. One base away there is no much larger clone; base qualities are not given.

Genomic DNA was isolated using the Qiagen DNeasy kit from unsorted PBMCs as well as from negatively selected CD4+ and CD8+ fractions. Amplification of TCR beta CDR3 regions was done by immunoSEQ multiplex PCR with primers that anneal to V and J segments. Amplification bias was minimized using a synthetic immune receptor repertoire, and residual bias was removed computationally after sequencing. From the authors' description of their analysis: Custom Python scripts were used to quantify repertoire diversity as the Shannon entropy index. Unsorted, CD4+ and CD8+ repertoires were analyzed separately, except for combined analyses in which CD4+ and CD8+ sequences were merged in silico. A clone counted as expanded when the clone's frequency after treatment rose at least 2-fold relative to C1D1, and clones undetected at baseline were given a pseudocount of 0.5. Singleton clones were defined as clones with 0 or 1 copy at C1D1, and non-singleton clones were defined as clones with 2 or more copies. By matching protein sequences in sorted samples from the same patient, clones expanded in unsorted samples were annotated as CD4+, CD8+ or unknown. Wilcoxon tests on paired samples were used to test diversity changes from C1D1 to C4D1. In TCRdb, the immuneACCESS table is reduced to in-frame sequences with V and J assigned. These tables do not hold every clone; where another copy was compared, an unresolved V gene accounts for under half, and the others remain unexplained. From that table come the V and J calls and clone size; the DNA was used to work out D and trimming. The sample table records almost 100,000 clones; around nine tenths of these occur just once. The ten largest clones represent less than 3.5% of the sample.

Read against the paper, the sample's time point label means: cycle 1 day 1 (C1D1), immediately before nivolumab initiation. Every trial patient had relapsed following autologous stem cell transplantation, and prior brentuximab vedotin exposure was what differed among cohorts A, B and C. The trial cohort comprised around 60 patients with relapsed/refractory classical Hodgkin lymphoma whose best overall responses were complete response, partial response or progressive disease. Single-agent nivolumab was administered to trial patients in the multi-cohort phase II CheckMate 205 trial. An independent review committee assessed best overall response by applying the 2007 International Working Group response criteria. PBMCs from the trial were collected at three points: immediately before nivolumab initiation (C1D1), and during therapy at cycle 2 day 1 and cycle 4 day 1. Peripheral blood was collected in 8 mL Vacutainer Cell Preparation Tubes, from which PBMCs were isolated by centrifugation and then cryopreserved.

Sequenced material: peripheral blood mononuclear cells (PBMCs), taken at baseline. The chain links TRBV5-8 with TRBJ2-7, with TRBD2 as a weak D call on 5 bases. The origin of this receptor is a human donor with classical Hodgkin lymphoma. The CDR3 region has the sequence CASSLRGSYEQYF. In nucleotide form, the sequence is TGTGCCAGCAGCCTTCGGGGCTCCTACGAGCAGTACTTC.